This T cell receptor beta chain was identified in a study of blood T cells in healthy people across ages. The study, taken as a whole, reports: Per-million-T-cell TCR beta diversity fell roughly linearly with age.

CDR3 length equals 14 residues. Germline V CDR1 and CDR2: SNHLY, FYNNEI. They isolated at least 7 million PBMCs from each sample. The extraction recovered at least 5 micrograms of total RNA per sample. Primers used in a second PCR of about 7 to 11 cycles were a sample-barcoded 5' primer and a J-beta primer mix. TCRdb re-called the 5' RACE reads through MiXCR, storing one row per CDR3 protein. Here the sample spans some 370,000 distinct CDR3 sequences, about 52% being singletons. With regard to this clonotype: The antigen remains undetermined.

The sample taken for sequencing was blood. The sequence was collected from a man in his 60s in good health. This chain links TRBV2 with TRBJ2-7, with D unclear. The DNA end is more similar to TRBJ2-5, so the J call may be wrong. For the CDR3, the DNA is TGTGCCAGCAGTGAACAGGCAATGGGAGAGACCCAGTACTTC. This encodes CASSEQAMGETQYF.